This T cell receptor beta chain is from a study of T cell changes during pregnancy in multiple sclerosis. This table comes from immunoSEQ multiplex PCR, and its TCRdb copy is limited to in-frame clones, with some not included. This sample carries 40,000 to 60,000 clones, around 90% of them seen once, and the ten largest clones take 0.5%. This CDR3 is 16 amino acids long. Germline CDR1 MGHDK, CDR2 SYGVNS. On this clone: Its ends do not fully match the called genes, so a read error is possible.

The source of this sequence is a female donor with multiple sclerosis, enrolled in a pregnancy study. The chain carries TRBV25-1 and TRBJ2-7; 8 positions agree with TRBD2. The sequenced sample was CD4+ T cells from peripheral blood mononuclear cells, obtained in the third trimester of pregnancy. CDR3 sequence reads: CVSSEYFGGALYEQYF. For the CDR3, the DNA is TGTGTCAGCAGTGAATATTTCGGGGGGGCCCTTTACGAGCAGTACTTC.